This T cell receptor beta chain was recorded in a study of blood T cell repertoires in COVID-19 (TCRdb year 2020). General notes on the study: Collaborator samples came from the United States, Italy and Spain and covered acute and convalescent phases of COVID-19. Nearly every sample came with metadata listing a de-identified subject ID, COVID-19 status, age in years and sex. Samples came from the ongoing ImmuneRACE study (first 160 participants) plus 1,254 subjects from 6 global collaborators. Where available, HLA class I and class II types were taken from metadata supplied by the sample provider and were not determined by assay-based typing. The prospective study material was composed of cDNA or gDNA derived from T cells, B-cell-depleted T cells, or PBMCs. Deeply sampled blood TCRbeta repertoires from subjects exposed to, actively infected with, or recovered from COVID-19 were included in the dataset. A freely available public database, intended as a resource for researchers studying the immune response to SARS-CoV-2, is where the repertoires were released. Broad study findings and their caveats: How much clinical and demographic metadata was included differed by source and by participant, and the metadata was provided uncurated.

The CDR3 measures 16 amino acids from cysteine to phenylalanine. Only CDR3 DNA is held: 48 bases, read in frame from base 1. The germline V gene gives CDR1 as SGHNT and CDR2 as YENEEA. The germline V and J ends show losses of 2 bases and 3 bases respectively, and no gene match explains 4 bases of the junction. On this clone itself: The target of this receptor is not known. Base quality data are lacking; no much larger clone is found one base away. Other nucleotide sequences from this sample produce the same CDR3.

TCRbeta CDR3 regions were amplified from genomic DNA using the immunoSEQ Assay, a bias-controlled multiplex PCR. The published analysis was carried out like this. Nucleated cell counts per sample were estimated from amplification of reference gene primers within the assay. To quantify the absolute abundance of each unique TCRbeta CDR3 rearrangement, sequence reads were collapsed and filtered. For each sample, productive Simpson clonality was calculated by taking the square root of Simpson's diversity index across productive rearrangements. What TCRdb holds here is the immuneACCESS table cut down to in-frame rearrangements. Part of the clones is not present; checked against another copy, under half of the missing clones reflect an unresolved V gene, and the others are unexplained. The DNA was the basis for D and trimming; V, J and clone size are from that table. For this sample the table gives more than 250,000 clones, of which 82% were detected only once. The ten biggest clones cover about 5% of the sample.

Participants in the prospective study were enrolled through a virtual design, were aged 18 to 89 years, and lived in approximately 24 United States geographic areas. To assign participants to cohorts, the prospective study relied on clinical history that participants themselves reported in a screening survey and a study questionnaire. Exposed participants were defined as having been in contact with someone with a PCR-confirmed or clinician-diagnosed COVID-19 case within 2 weeks of study entry. In the prospective study, mobile phlebotomists collected whole blood, serum and a nasopharyngeal or oropharyngeal swab from each participant. Participants in the prospective study had the option to provide additional blood draws and questionnaires over an approximately 2-month period. Prospective study blood samples were shipped either frozen or at room temperature before DNA extraction.

The sequenced sample consisted of PBMCs or T cells enriched from blood (not recorded which). The receptor comes from a man aged 35 to 55 who had been exposed to COVID-19. Recombination linked TRBV11-3 to TRBJ2-1, and TRBD1 aligns with 10 junction nucleotides. The nucleotide sequence reads as follows: TGTGCCAGCAGCTTACTGGGGGACAGGGGCTACAATGAGCAGTTCTTC. Its coded protein is CASSLLGDRGYNEQFF.